This TCR beta chain was observed in a study of cytomegalovirus exposure and HLA in healthy donors. General study results and limits: In terms of immune exposure information, only CMV serostatus was available. While the bulk of TCR sequences proved rare, some public TCRs turned up in many donors. Earlier analysis looked at TCR beta V segments, and most were productive about 90% or about 30% of the time. Later, an analysis found that common viral pathogens appeared to be linked with several of the most significant clusters.

It was with 60 Vbeta and 13 Jbeta primers that the PCR ran. Only in-frame clones appear in the TCRdb table, and some are missing; sequencing was by immunoSEQ multiplex PCR. The table lists roughly 180,000 clones, about 9% of them singletons, with 1% to 1.5% in the top ten. CDR3 length: 16 residues. V lost 2 bases, J lost 5 bases, and 18 bases lay in between. The V gene's germline CDR1 is SGHDN and CDR2 FVKESK. A remark on this clone: The target antigen is unknown.

The chain employs TRBV14 and TRBJ1-2; weak D call: TRBD1 (6 bases). Source material: PBMCs. This TCR came from a woman in her thirties in good health and CMV-seropositive. The CDR3 protein is CASSQSRGTGTYGYTF. In DNA form, the CDR3 reads TGTGCCAGCAGCCAAAGCAGGGGAACCGGAACTTATGGCTACACCTTC.